The source of this TCR beta chain is a study of T cells after yellow fever vaccination. Study findings and constraints: Only a minor proportion of clonotypes was detected across both CD4 and CD8 compartments. Faster peaking, at day 5 versus 15, marked a secondary response that was weaker. Booster samples showed a return of most primary-vaccination clones (roughly 96% CD4, around 88% CD8).

Template-switching 5'RACE yielded the TCR cDNA; a universal primer site and UMIs were added in the process. TCRdb processed the 5' RACE reads anew with MiXCR; each CDR3 protein has one entry. The sample includes about 340,000 distinct CDR3 sequences, about 4% of them seen just once. Of note for this clonotype: No antigen is known for it.

This sequence originates from a man aged 18-30 years who received the YFV17D yellow fever vaccine. Sequencing used PBMCs, obtained 5 days after the yellow fever booster vaccination.

This chain's CDR3 is CSARDRVGGTEAFF. The CDR3 DNA sequence: TGCAGTGCTAGAGATCGGGTGGGGGGCACTGAAGCTTTCTTT. The chain joins TRBV20-1 to TRBJ1-1, with TRBD1 as a possible D gene (5 bases). V lost 0 bases and J lost 4, with 12 bases in between. This CDR3 spans 14 amino acids. The germline CDR1 and CDR2 sequences are DFQATT and SNEGSKA (reference sequence).